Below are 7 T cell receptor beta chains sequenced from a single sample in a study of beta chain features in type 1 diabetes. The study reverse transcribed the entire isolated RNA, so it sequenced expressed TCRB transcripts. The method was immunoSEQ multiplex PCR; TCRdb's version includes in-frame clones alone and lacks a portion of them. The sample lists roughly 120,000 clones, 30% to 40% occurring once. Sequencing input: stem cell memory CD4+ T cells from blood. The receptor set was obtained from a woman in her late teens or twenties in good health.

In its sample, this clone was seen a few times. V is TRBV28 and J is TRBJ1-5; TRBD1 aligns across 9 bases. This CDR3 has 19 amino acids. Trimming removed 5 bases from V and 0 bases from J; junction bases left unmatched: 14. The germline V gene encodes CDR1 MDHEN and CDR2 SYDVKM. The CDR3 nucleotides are TGTGCCAGCAGTCCCCGTCTGGGGACAGGGAGATATAGCAATCAGCCCCAGCATTTT. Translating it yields CASSPRLGTGRYSNQPQHF.

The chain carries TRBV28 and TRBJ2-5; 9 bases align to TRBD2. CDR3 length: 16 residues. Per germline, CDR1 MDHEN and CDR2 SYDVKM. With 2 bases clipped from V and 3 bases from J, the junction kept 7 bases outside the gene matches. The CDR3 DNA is TGTGCCAGCAGTTTAGGTAGCGGGAGAATGGAAGAGACCCAGTACTTC. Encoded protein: CASSLGSGRMEETQYF. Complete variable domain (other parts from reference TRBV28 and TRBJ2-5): DVKVTQSSRYLVKRTGEKVFLECVQDMDHENMFWYRQDPGLGLRLIYFSYDVKMKEKGDIPEGYSVSREKKERFSLILESASTNQTSMYLCASSLGSGRMEETQYFGPGTRLLVL.

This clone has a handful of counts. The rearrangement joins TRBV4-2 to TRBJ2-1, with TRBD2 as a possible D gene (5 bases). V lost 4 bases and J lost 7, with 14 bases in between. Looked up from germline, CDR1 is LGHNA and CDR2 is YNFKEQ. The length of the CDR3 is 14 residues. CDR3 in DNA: TGTGCCAGCAGCCCTCGGGGTCGGAGGAATGAGCAGTTCTTC. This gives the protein CASSPRGRRNEQFF.

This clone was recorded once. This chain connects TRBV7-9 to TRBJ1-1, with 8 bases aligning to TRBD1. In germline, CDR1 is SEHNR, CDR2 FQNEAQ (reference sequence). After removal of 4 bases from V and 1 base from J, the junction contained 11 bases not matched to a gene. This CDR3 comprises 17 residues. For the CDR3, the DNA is TGTGCCAGCAGCTCCCGACAGGGGAGGGTCCGGAACACTGAAGCTTTCTTT. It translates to CASSSRQGRVRNTEAFF.

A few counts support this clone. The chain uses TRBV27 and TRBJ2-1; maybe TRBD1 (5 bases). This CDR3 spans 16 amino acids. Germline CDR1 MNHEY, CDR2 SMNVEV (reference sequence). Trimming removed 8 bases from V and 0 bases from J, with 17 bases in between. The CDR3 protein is CASSRPGLDSYNEQFF. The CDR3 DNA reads TGTGCCAGCTCGCGACCAGGGTTGGACTCCTACAATGAGCAGTTCTTC.

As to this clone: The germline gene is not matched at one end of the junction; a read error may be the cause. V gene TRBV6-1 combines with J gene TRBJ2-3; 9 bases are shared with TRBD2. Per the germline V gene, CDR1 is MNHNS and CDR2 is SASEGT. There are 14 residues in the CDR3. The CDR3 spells CASSASGVPQIITF. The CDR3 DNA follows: TGTGCCAGCAGTGCTAGCGGGGTCCCGCAGATAATAACTTTT.

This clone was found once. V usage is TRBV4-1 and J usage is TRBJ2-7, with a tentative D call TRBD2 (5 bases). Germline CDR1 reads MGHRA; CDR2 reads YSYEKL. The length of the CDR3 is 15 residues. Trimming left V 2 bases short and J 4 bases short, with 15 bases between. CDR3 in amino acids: CASSQSVSAPYEQYF. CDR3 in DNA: TGCGCCAGCAGCCAATCAGTTAGCGCGCCTTACGAGCAGTACTTC.